This T cell receptor (beta chain) was sequenced during a study of blood T cells in healthy people across ages. Study observations and caveats: The diversity estimates, figures obtained from one million T cells, were considered underestimates.

A sample-barcoded 5' primer and a J-beta primer mix were used in a second PCR of about 6 to 12 cycles. TCRdb ran MiXCR on the 5' RACE reads and lists one entry per CDR3 protein. In the table there are approximately 800,000 distinct CDR3 sequences, around 25% of which are singletons. Germline lookup yields CDR1 MDHEN and CDR2 SYDVKM. Trimming removed 5 bases from V and 3 bases from J, with 14 bases in between. The CDR3 consists of 15 residues. Notes on this clonotype: Its antigen is currently unknown.

These data were also reused for a study on T cells of mothers and their children. That source adds: Among related mother-child pairs, overlap was slightly higher than in unrelated pairs, though not significantly. At a sensitivity of about 98 clones per million clonotypes, no persistent microchimeric T cell clones appeared.

Source material: blood. The source is a boy between 10 and 17 years old in good health. The gene calls are TRBV28 and TRBJ1-3, with a weak D call TRBD1 (6 bases). The CDR3 DNA reads TGTGCCAGCAGTGCCAGGGGCCTCAGTGGAAACACCATATATTTT. It specifies CASSARGLSGNTIYF. Combining the CDR3 with reference TRBV28 and TRBJ1-3 gives the whole variable domain DVKVTQSSRYLVKRTGEKVFLECVQDMDHENMFWYRQDPGLGLRLIYFSYDVKMKEKGDIPEGYSVSREKKERFSLILESASTNQTSMYLCASSARGLSGNTIYFGEGSWLTVV.